The rows below give T cell receptor beta chains drawn from one sample of a study of T-cell reconstitution after alpha-beta-depleted transplantation in children. TCRdb independently ran MiXCR on the PCR reads; one entry per CDR3 protein. Among fewer than 550,000 distinct CDR3 sequences, 9.5% to 13% were seen once, and the ten largest hold 4.5% to 6.5%. Sample: PBMCs from the stem cell graft donor, taken from the stem cell graft. Receptors were obtained from a human donor who donated a stem cell graft to a child with acute myeloid leukemia. Each CDR3 is given with its conserved first and last residue. D genes are given only for firm matches. Size tells how often a clone was seen (once, few, many) or the class of an expanded clone, and some rows leave it out.

v_gene	abundance	j_gene	d_gene	CDR3aa	CDR3nt
TRBV6-5	few	TRBJ2-5	TRBD2	CASSYTRLAGEETQYF	TGTGCCAGCAGTTACACGAGACTAGCGGGAGAGGAGACCCAGTACTTC
TRBV23-1	.	TRBJ2-5	.	CASSPTRTTETQYF	TGCGCCAGCAGTCCCACGAGGACGACAGAGACCCAGTACTTC
TRBV7-2	few	TRBJ2-2	.	CASSSLTGRIAGELFF	TGTGCCAGCAGCTCGCTGACAGGGAGGATTGCCGGGGAGCTGTTTTTT
TRBV11-3	once	TRBJ2-5	TRBD2	CASSFSLAGVSETQYF	TGTGCCAGCAGCTTCTCCCTAGCGGGAGTCTCAGAGACCCAGTACTTC
TRBV9	few	TRBJ2-4	.	CASSVEEGNIQYF	TGTGCCAGCAGCGTAGAGGAAGGAAACATTCAGTACTTC
TRBV29-1	.	TRBJ2-3	.	CSVEDGLRFTDTQYF	TGCAGCGTTGAAGATGGGCTCAGATTCACAGATACGCAGTATTTT
TRBV5-5	.	TRBJ2-4	.	CASSLIGLAKNIQYF	TGTGCCAGCAGCTTGATTGGTCTCGCCAAAAACATTCAGTACTTC
TRBV7-9	few	TRBJ2-3	.	CASSPTEGSTDTQYF	TGTGCCAGCAGCCCGACAGAAGGAAGCACAGATACGCAGTATTTT
TRBV20-1	many	TRBJ2-1	TRBD2	CSAYLAGVEQFF	TGCAGCGCGTATCTAGCGGGAGTTGAGCAGTTCTTC
TRBV20-1	.	TRBJ2-1	TRBD2	CSAASGDYNEQFF	TGCAGTGCTGCTAGCGGGGATTACAATGAGCAGTTCTTC
TRBV3-1	few	TRBJ1-2	TRBD1	CASSLNRAGGYGYTF	TGTGCCAGCAGCCTGAACAGGGCAGGGGGGTATGGCTACACCTTC